The next 28 T cell receptor beta chains were all read from a single sample in a study of shared clonotypes between healthy human individuals. Profiling relied on immunoSEQ multiplex PCR, and the TCRdb table lists in-frame clones only, not all of them. This table holds about 2.1 million clones, roughly 93% found once. Naive CD8 isolation took CD45RO-negative cells positively selected for CCR7 and excluded terminally differentiated effector memory CD45RA+ cells. Sequencing was done on a sample of naive CD8+ T cells from PBMCs. All receptors come from a man between 18 and 35 years old in good health. Some clones in this sample may be carry-over from other donors' samples.

The sample holds one count of this clone. The chain carries TRBV7-9 and TRBJ2-7; 10 positions agree with TRBD1. Germline V gives CDR1 SEHNR, CDR2 FQNEAQ (reference sequence). Losses at the gene ends were 5 bases for V and 5 bases for J; bases not matched to a gene: 12. CDR3 size: 16 residues. In DNA, the CDR3 is TGTGCCAGCAGCCGGCCTAGGACAGGGGGAGAGGACGAGCAGTACTTC. Translating it yields CASSRPRTGGEDEQYF.

The chain recombines TRBV27 with TRBJ2-3, with TRBD1 matching 11 bases. The V segment lost 2 bases and the J segment 1 base; nucleotides outside the gene matches: 11. Germline V lookup: CDR1 MNHEY, CDR2 SMNVEV (reference sequence). This CDR3 comprises 19 residues. CDR3 in DNA: TGTGCCAGCAGTTTAGGGGACAGGGGGTATGTGGCCCGCACAGATACGCAGTATTTT. Translated, it gives CASSLGDRGYVARTDTQYF.

The chain is built from TRBV9 and TRBJ2-3, with D possibly matching TRBD1 (6 bases). CDR3 size: 19 residues. Germline V gene data show CDR1 as SGDLS and CDR2 as YYNGEE. V was shortened by 1 base and J by 6 bases, with 27 bases between the two germline ends. The CDR3, as DNA: TGTGCCAGCAGCGTAAGTGTCTCGAACAGGGTCATGAAGGCGGATACGCAGTATTTT. It codes for CASSVSVSNRVMKADTQYF.

The V call is TRBV5-1, the J call TRBJ2-7; no reliable D call. Germline CDR1 SGHRS, CDR2 YFSETQ. V was clipped by 0 bases and J by 6 bases, with 10 bases between them. The CDR3 runs 13 residues. CDR3 DNA sequence: TGCGCCAGCAGCTTGGGTCCGATTGGCGAGCAGTACTTC. It specifies CASSLGPIGEQYF.

A remark on this clone: Other DNA sequences in this sample translate to the same CDR3. The rearrangement uses TRBV5-1 and TRBJ2-7, with D unresolved. V was clipped by 0 bases and J by 4 bases, with 5 bases between them. The CDR3 runs 12 residues. The germline V gene has CDR1 SGHRS and CDR2 YFSETQ. CDR3 nucleotides: TGCGCCAGCAGCTTGGTTCGGTACGAGCAGTACTTC. This codes for CASSLVRYEQYF.

V usage is TRBV5-6 and J usage is TRBJ2-7; D is possibly TRBD1 (6 bases). V lost 2 bases, J lost 1 base, and 13 bases lay in between. The CDR3 runs to 15 residues. Germline CDR1 SGHDT, CDR2 YYEEEE. The DNA for the CDR3 is TGTGCCAGCAGCTTATACCGGGACAATTCCTACGAGCAGTACTTC. It is translated as CASSLYRDNSYEQYF.

Notes on this clone: Different DNA sequences within this sample yield the same CDR3. The genes are TRBV27 and TRBJ1-1, with D hard to call. The ends were cut back, 3 bases at V and 1 base at J, with 6 bases in the middle. This CDR3 has 13 residues. Per the germline V gene, CDR1 is MNHEY and CDR2 is SMNVEV (reference sequence). CDR3 amino acids: CASSLARNTEAFF. As DNA, the CDR3 is TGTGCCAGCAGTTTGGCCAGGAACACTGAAGCTTTCTTT.

The chain couples TRBV28 to TRBJ1-6, with TRBD1 as a possible D gene (6 bases). The length of the CDR3 is 15 residues. V lost 5 bases to trimming and J lost 7 bases, with 15 bases between them. Germline loops: CDR1 MDHEN, CDR2 SYDVKM. CDR3 region: CASSPTGLGNSPLHF. CDR3 sequence (DNA): TGTGCCAGCAGTCCAACAGGGTTGGGGAATTCACCCCTCCACTTT.

This clone was recorded a few times. The genes are TRBV30 and TRBJ1-1; unclear D gene. Germline CDR1 GTSNPN, CDR2 SVGIG (reference sequence). V was pared by 0 bases and J by 2 bases, with 13 bases between. CDR3 size: 15 residues. This chain's CDR3 is CAWSVLPHGNTEAFF. CDR3 nucleotides: TGTGCCTGGAGTGTGCTGCCTCATGGTAACACTGAAGCTTTCTTT.

This chain joins TRBV7-9 and TRBJ2-7; 7 nucleotides line up with TRBD1. This CDR3 contains 16 residues. V was pared by 5 bases and J by 2 bases, with 12 bases of the junction left unmatched. CDR1 is SEHNR, CDR2 FQNEAQ, per germline (reference sequence). CDR3 loop: CASSPQSGTDTYEQYF. DNA for the CDR3: TGTGCCAGCAGCCCCCAGTCCGGGACAGATACCTACGAGCAGTACTTC. Based on the CDR3 plus reference TRBV7-9 and TRBJ2-7, the full variable domain is DTGVSQNPRHKITKRGQNVTFRCDPISEHNRLYWYRQTLGQGPEFLTYFQNEAQLEKSRLLSDRFSAERPKGSFSTLEIQRTEQGDSAMYLCASSPQSGTDTYEQYFGPGTRLTVT.

The table lists this clone with a count of one. Other nucleotide sequences in the sample specify the same CDR3. The CDR3 loop reads CASSPPGQGNQPQHF. The CDR3 DNA reads TGTGCCAGCAGTCCTCCGGGACAGGGCAATCAGCCCCAGCATTTT. The rearrangement links TRBV27 to TRBJ1-5; TRBD1 aligns across 8 bases. The CDR3 is 15 amino acids. Germline V lookup: CDR1 MNHEY, CDR2 SMNVEV (reference sequence). J gave up 2 bases and V 5 bases, and 5 bases lay outside the gene matches.

This chain joins TRBV11-2 and TRBJ2-5; maybe TRBD1 (6 bases). CDR1 is SGHAT and CDR2 is FQNNGV in the germline V gene. The ends were cut back, 3 bases at V and 2 bases at J, with 13 bases in the middle. CDR3 length: 15 amino acids. The chain's CDR3 is CASSLSPGVQETQYF. The CDR3 bases are TGTGCCAGCAGCTTGTCCCCAGGGGTTCAAGAGACCCAGTACTTC. The variable domain in full, with the rest retrieved from reference TRBV11-2 and TRBJ2-5, is EAGVAQSPRYKIIEKRQSVAFWCNPISGHATLYWYQQILGQGPKLLIQFQNNGVVDDSQLPKDRFSAERLKGVDSTLKIQPAKLEDSAVYLCASSLSPGVQETQYFGPGTRLLVL.

J is TRBJ1-1 and V is TRBV6-5; no firm D call. The germline CDR1 and CDR2 sequences are MNHEY and SVGAGI. The CDR3 loop spans 13 amino acids. Trimming removed 5 bases from V and 1 base from J, with 8 bases in between. The CDR3 nucleotides read TGTGCCAGCAGTACCGGGGAGAACACTGAAGCTTTCTTT. It specifies CASSTGENTEAFF.

The chain joins TRBV9 to TRBJ2-7; TRBD2 might be the D (6 bases). V lost 0 bases and J 6 bases, leaving 10 bases between the germline ends. Germline CDR1 and CDR2: SGDLS and YYNGEE. This CDR3 contains 13 residues. The CDR3 loop is CASSVVKEGEQYF. In DNA, the CDR3 is TGTGCCAGCAGCGTAGTTAAGGAGGGCGAGCAGTACTTC.

This clone was seen more than once but under ten times. The chain links TRBV4-1 to TRBJ1-5, with D possibly matching TRBD1 (6 bases). The V end was cut by 2 bases, the J end by 2 bases, with 7 bases between. This CDR3 region has 14 residues. CDR1 is MGHRA, CDR2 YSYEKL, per germline. The CDR3 is CASSQRTGNQPQHF. Written as DNA, the CDR3 is TGCGCCAGCAGCCAAAGGACAGGCAATCAGCCCCAGCATTTT.

The rearrangement links TRBV29-1 to TRBJ1-1, with D tentatively TRBD1 (5 bases). Trimming took 3 bases from V and 1 from J, leaving 9 bases between them. In germline, CDR1 is SQVTM, CDR2 ANQGSEA. The CDR3 spans 13 residues. The CDR3 protein is CSVDGTGNTEAFF. In nucleotides, the CDR3 is TGCAGCGTTGATGGGACGGGGAACACTGAAGCTTTCTTT.

The V and J genes are TRBV7-9 and TRBJ1-1; no clear D. Germline loops: CDR1 SEHNR, CDR2 FQNEAQ (reference sequence). This CDR3 region has 14 residues. Trimming left V 5 bases short and J 5 bases short, with 15 bases between. CDR3 coding DNA: TGTGCCAGCAGCCCTGGGCACCCGGGGACTGAAGCTTTCTTT. Its translation: CASSPGHPGTEAFF.

This rearrangement joins TRBV11-2 to TRBJ1-2; D remains ambiguous. This CDR3 comprises 12 residues. V shed 5 bases and J shed 6 bases, with 10 bases lying between them. The germline V gene encodes CDR1 SGHAT and CDR2 FQNNGV. CDR3 in DNA: TGTGCCAGCAGCGGCGGTCAGGATGGCTACACCTTC. It yields the protein CASSGGQDGYTF.

The rearrangement uses TRBV27 and TRBJ2-7, with 13 bases identical to TRBD2. The CDR3 sequence is 15 residues long. Germline trimming cut 6 bases from V and 7 bases from J; bases unmatched to any gene: 9. Per the germline V gene, CDR1 is MNHEY and CDR2 is SMNVEV (reference sequence). The CDR3 region has the DNA TGTGCCAGCAGGGGACTAGCGGGACCCGACCCGGAGCAGTACTTC. It translates to CASRGLAGPDPEQYF.

This chain uses TRBV10-3 with TRBJ2-5; 9 positions match TRBD2. V lost 8 bases to trimming and J lost 4 bases; unmatched junction nucleotides: 14. CDR1 and CDR2 (germline): ENHRY, SYGVKD. The CDR3 spans 16 residues. The CDR3 here is CAIGPKIAGEGETQYF. In DNA, the CDR3 is TGTGCCATCGGCCCGAAGATAGCGGGAGAGGGAGAGACCCAGTACTTC.

CDR3 region: CASSQGVTMGYTF. The CDR3 DNA reads TGCGCCAGCAGCCAAGGGGTCACTATGGGCTACACCTTC. The chain uses TRBV4-1 and TRBJ1-2; D not resolved. The CDR3 contains 13 residues. The germline V and J ends were trimmed by 1 base and 8 bases, with 11 bases remaining between them. Germline V gene lookup returns CDR1 MGHRA and CDR2 YSYEKL.

In regard to this clone: The sample holds other DNA sequences that translate to the same CDR3. The V gene is TRBV4-3, the J gene TRBJ2-4, with D maybe TRBD2 (5 bases). Germline-derived CDR1 and CDR2 are LGHNA and YSLEER. V was cut by 0 bases and J by 1 base, with 7 bases left in between. The CDR3 is made up of 15 amino acids. The CDR3 DNA reads as TGCGCCAGCAGCCAAGATCGAGGGGCCAAAAACATTCAGTACTTC. Translation gives CASSQDRGAKNIQYF.

A note on this clone: Distinct nucleotide sequences in the sample also encode this CDR3. J is TRBJ1-1 and V is TRBV7-7; D gene uncertain. The CDR3 sequence is 13 residues long. Looked up from germline, CDR1 is SSHAT and CDR2 is FNYEAQ (reference sequence). Between the trimmed V and J ends, which lost 1 base and 1 base, there was a span of 4 bases. The CDR3 loop is CASSLGENTEAFF. Here the CDR3 DNA reads TGTGCCAGCAGCTTAGGAGAGAACACTGAAGCTTTCTTT.

This chain links TRBV27 with TRBJ1-4, with a weak D call TRBD1 (5 bases). The V and J ends lost 3 bases and 3 bases respectively, with 11 bases between them. This CDR3 has 15 residues. The germline V gene has CDR1 MNHEY and CDR2 SMNVEV (reference sequence). CDR3 nucleotide sequence: TGTGCCAGCAGTTTCAGGGCAGGCGCTAATGAAAAACTGTTTTTT. Protein: CASSFRAGANEKLFF.

This clone was counted once. The chain uses TRBV4-3 and TRBJ1-3; D ambiguous. The CDR3 extends over 15 amino acids. CDR1 and CDR2 (germline): LGHNA, YSLEER. V was cut by 0 bases and J by 2 bases, with 8 bases left in between. The CDR3 DNA reads TGCGCCAGCAGCCAAGAAGACTCCCCTGGAAACACCATATATTTT. Translating it yields CASSQEDSPGNTIYF.

The V and J genes are TRBV11-2 and TRBJ2-1, with TRBD1 matching 7 bases. The CDR3 consists of 13 residues. Trimming cost V 6 bases and J 10 bases; bases outside gene matches: 9. Germline loops: CDR1 SGHAT, CDR2 FQNNGV. Written as DNA, the CDR3 is TGTGCCAGCAGTAGCCGCAGGGGGACCGAGCAGTTCTTC. Translating gives CASSSRRGTEQFF.

The chain combines TRBV2 with TRBJ1-1, with D perhaps matching TRBD1 (5 bases). Germline V lookup: CDR1 SNHLY, CDR2 FYNNEI. The length of the CDR3 is 14 residues. The V gene lost 4 bases and the J gene lost 1 base, with 10 bases spanning the gap. The CDR3, as DNA: TGTGCCAGCAGTGTTATGGGGCAGAACACTGAAGCTTTCTTT. Its translation: CASSVMGQNTEAFF. The full variable domain, with the rest looked up from reference TRBV2 and TRBJ1-1, is EPEVTQTPSHQVTQMGQEVILRCVPISNHLYFYWYRQILGQKVEFLVSFYNNEISEKSEIFDDQFSVERPDGSNFTLKIRSTKLEDSAMYFCASSVMGQNTEAFFGQGTRLTVV.

This clone was seen just once. V is TRBV5-1 and J is TRBJ2-5; no firm D call. Germline CDR1 reads SGHRS; CDR2 reads YFSETQ. The V gene lost 0 bases and the J gene lost 5 bases, with 11 bases spanning the gap. The CDR3 has 14 residues. CDR3 DNA: TGCGCCAGCAGCTTGGCCATCGGGTGGGAGACCCAGTACTTC. It specifies CASSLAIGWETQYF.